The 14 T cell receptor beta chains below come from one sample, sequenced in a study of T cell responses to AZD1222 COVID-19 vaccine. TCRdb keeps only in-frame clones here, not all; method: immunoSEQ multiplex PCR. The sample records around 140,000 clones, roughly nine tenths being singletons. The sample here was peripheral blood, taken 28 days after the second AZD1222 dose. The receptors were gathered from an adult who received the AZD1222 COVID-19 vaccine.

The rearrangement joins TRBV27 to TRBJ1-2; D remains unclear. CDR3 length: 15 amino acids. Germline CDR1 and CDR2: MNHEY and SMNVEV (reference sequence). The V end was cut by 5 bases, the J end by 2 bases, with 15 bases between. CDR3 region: CASSTLGLLNYGYTF. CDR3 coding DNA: TGTGCCAGCAGTACTCTAGGGTTACTAAACTATGGCTACACCTTC.

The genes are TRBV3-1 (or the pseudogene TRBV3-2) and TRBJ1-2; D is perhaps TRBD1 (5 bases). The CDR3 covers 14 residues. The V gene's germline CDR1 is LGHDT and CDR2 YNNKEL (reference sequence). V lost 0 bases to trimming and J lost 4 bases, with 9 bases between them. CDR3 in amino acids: CASSQDLGGYGYTF. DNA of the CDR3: TGTGCCAGCAGCCAAGATTTGGGGGGCTATGGCTACACCTTC.

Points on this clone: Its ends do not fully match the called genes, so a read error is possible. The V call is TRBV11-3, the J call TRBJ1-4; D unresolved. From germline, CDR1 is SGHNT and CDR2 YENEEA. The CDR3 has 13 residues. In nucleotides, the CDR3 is TGTGCCAGCAGCTTAGGTCCTAATGAAAAACCCCTTTTT. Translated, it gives CASSLGPNEKPLF.

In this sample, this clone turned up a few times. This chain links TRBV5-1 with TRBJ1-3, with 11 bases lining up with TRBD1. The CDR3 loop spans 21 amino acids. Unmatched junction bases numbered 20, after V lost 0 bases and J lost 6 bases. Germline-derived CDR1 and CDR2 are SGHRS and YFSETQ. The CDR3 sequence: CASSLDGTLRSGTGGLNTIYF. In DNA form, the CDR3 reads TGCGCCAGCAGCTTGGATGGAACGCTACGATCCGGGACAGGGGGTCTAAACACCATATATTTT. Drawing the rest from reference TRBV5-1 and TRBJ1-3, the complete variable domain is KAGVTQTPRYLIKTRGQQVTLSCSPISGHRSVSWYQQTPGQGLQFLFEYFSETQRNKGNFPGRFSGRQFSNSRSEMNVSTLELGDSALYLCASSLDGTLRSGTGGLNTIYFGEGSWLTVV.

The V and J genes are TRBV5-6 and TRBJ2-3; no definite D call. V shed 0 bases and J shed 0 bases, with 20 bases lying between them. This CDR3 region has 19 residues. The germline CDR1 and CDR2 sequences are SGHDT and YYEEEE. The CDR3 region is CASSLVVSVNPASTDTQYF. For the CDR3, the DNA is TGTGCCAGCAGCTTGGTTGTGTCGGTTAATCCCGCTAGCACAGATACGCAGTATTTT.

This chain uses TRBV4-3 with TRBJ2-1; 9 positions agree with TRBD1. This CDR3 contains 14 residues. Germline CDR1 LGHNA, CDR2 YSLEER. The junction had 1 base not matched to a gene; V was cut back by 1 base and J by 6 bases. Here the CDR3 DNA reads TGCGCCAGCAGCCAAGTGGGACAGGGCAATGAGCAGTTCTTC. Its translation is CASSQVGQGNEQFF.

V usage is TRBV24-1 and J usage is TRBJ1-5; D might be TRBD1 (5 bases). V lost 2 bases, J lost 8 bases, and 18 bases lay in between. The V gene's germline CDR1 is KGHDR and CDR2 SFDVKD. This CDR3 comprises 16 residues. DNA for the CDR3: TGTGCCACCAGTGATTGTGGTCAGGGATGTGTGGAGCCCCAGCATTTT. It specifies CATSDCGQGCVEPQHF.

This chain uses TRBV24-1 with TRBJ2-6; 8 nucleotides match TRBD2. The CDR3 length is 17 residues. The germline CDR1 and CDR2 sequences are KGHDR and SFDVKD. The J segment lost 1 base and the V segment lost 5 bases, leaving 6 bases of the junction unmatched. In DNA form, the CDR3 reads TGTGCCACCAGTGGGCGGGAGGTACAGTCTGGGGCCAACGTCCTGACTTTC. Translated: CATSGREVQSGANVLTF.

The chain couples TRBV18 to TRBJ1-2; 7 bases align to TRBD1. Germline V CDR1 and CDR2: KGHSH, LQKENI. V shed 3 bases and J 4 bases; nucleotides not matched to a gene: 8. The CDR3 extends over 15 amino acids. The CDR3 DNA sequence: TGTGCCAGCTCACCTAGACAGGGAAGCAGCTATGGCTACACCTTC. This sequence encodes CASSPRQGSSYGYTF.

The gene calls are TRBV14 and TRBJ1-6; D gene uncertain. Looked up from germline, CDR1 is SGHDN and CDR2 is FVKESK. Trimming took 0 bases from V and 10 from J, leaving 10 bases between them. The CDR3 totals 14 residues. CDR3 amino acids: CASSQEGRGSPLHF. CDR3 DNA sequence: TGTGCCAGCAGCCAAGAAGGACGGGGATCACCCCTCCACTTT.

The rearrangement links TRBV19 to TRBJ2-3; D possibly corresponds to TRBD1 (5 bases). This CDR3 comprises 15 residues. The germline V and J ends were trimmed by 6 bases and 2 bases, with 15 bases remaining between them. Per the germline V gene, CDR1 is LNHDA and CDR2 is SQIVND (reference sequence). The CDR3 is CASSPDRTYTDTQYF. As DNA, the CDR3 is TGTGCCAGTAGCCCCGACAGAACCTACACAGATACGCAGTATTTT.

The CDR3 DNA is TGTGCCAGTAGGACTGACAGGGGGCACGACGGTGAAGCTTTCTTT. Residues: CASRTDRGHDGEAFF. V is TRBV19 and J is TRBJ1-1, with 10 bases fitting TRBD1. Germline assignment: CDR1 LNHDA and CDR2 SQIVND (reference sequence). The length of the CDR3 is 15 residues. Trimming at V came to 6 bases and at J to 7 bases, leaving 11 bases not matched to a gene.

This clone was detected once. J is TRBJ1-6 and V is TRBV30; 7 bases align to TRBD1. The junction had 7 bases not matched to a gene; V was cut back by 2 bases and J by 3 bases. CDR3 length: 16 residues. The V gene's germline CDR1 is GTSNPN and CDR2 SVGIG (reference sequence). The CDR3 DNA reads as TGTGCCTGGAGTTTTACACAGGGGTACTATAATTCACCCCTCCACTTT. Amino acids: CAWSFTQGYYNSPLHF.

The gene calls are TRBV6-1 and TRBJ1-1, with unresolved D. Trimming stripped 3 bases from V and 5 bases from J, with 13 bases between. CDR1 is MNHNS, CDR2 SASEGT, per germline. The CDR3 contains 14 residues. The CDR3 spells CASSDSAGLTEAFF. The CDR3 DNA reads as TGTGCCAGCAGTGATTCGGCGGGGTTGACTGAAGCTTTCTTT.